This TCR beta chain was profiled in a study of identical twins. Trimming left V 6 bases short and J 4 bases short, with 15 bases between. Per germline, CDR1 SGHVS and CDR2 FQNEAQ. The CDR3 is 15 amino acids. This clonotype came up many times. TCRdb re-derived calls from the 5' RACE reads in MiXCR, one entry per CDR3 protein. The table has hundreds of thousands of distinct CDR3 sequences, less than 25% seen once; the top ten hold approximately 4.5%. The sample was also reused in another study, on T cells expressing NK-cell markers. As that study records: Among the eight sequenced donors, seven tested HCMV-seropositive and one tested seronegative. Also leading the CD3+CD56-NKG2C+ fraction in a handful of donors were these clonotypes.

Source material: PBMCs. The chain combines TRBV7-8 with TRBJ2-2; a weak D match, TRBD1 (5 bases). The source is a young woman in good health. In DNA form, the CDR3 reads TGTGCCAGCAGGGATAGGGGCCAGGTCACCGGGGAGCTGTTTTTT. Its protein product is CASRDRGQVTGELFF.